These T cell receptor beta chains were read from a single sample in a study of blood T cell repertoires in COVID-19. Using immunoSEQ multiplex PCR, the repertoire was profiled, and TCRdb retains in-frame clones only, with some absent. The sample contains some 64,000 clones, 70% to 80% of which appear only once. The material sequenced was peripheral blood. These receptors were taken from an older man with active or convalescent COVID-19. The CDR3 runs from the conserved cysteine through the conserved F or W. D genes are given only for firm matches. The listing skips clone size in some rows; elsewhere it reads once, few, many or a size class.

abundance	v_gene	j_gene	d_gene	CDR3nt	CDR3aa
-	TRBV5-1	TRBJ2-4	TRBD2	TGCGCCAGCAGCTTGGTGCCTAGCGGGGGGTCAGGCAAAAACATTCAGTACTTC	CASSLVPSGGSGKNIQYF
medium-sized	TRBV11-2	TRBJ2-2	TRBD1	TGTGCCAGCAGCCATTATACGGGACAGGGTAGGGAGCTGTTTTTT	CASSHYTGQGRELFF
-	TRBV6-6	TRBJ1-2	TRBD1	TGTGCCAGCAGTTCCCGACAGGGGTACGGCTACACCTTC	CASSSRQGYGYTF
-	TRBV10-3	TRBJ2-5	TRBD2	TGTGCCATCAGTGAGAGAGCGGGGGTTTTGGTGACCCAGTACTTC	CAISERAGVLVTQYF
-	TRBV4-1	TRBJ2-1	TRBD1	TGCGCCAGCAGCCGTCCAGGGGGACAGGGCAACAATGAGCAGTTCTTC	CASSRPGGQGNNEQFF
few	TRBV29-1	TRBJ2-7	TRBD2	TGCAGTGCCGGGGCTAGCGGGACTTACGAGCAGTACTTC	CSAGASGTYEQYF
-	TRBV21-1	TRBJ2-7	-	TGTGCCAGCAGAACCGCGGCTACCTACGAGCAGTACTTC	CASRTAATYEQYF
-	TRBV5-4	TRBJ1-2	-	TGTGCCAGCAGCTTGGGTCTGGGGGCCTTGGGCTACACCTTC	CASSLGLGALGYTF
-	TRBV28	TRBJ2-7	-	TGTGCCAGCAGTTTAGGGTACAGTCTGACCTACGAGCAGTACTTC	CASSLGYSLTYEQYF
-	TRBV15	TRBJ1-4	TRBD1	TGTGCCACCAGCAACAGGGGGGGTTTTAATGAAAAACTGTTTTTT	CATSNRGGFNEKLFF
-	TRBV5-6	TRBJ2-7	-	TGTGCCAGCAGCCCCTTTCGCGGGGAGCAGTACTTC	CASSPFRGEQYF
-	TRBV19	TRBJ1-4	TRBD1	TGTGCCAGTAGTCCCCGGGACAGGGACGAAAAACTGTTTTTT	CASSPRDRDEKLFF
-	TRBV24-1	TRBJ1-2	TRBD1	TGTGCCACCAGTGACCCGGACAGGGAGGATGGCTACACCTTC	CATSDPDREDGYTF
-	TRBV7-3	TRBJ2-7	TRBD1	TGTGCCAGCAGCTCCCTGACAGGGTCTTTATCCTACGAGCAGTACTTC	CASSSLTGSLSYEQYF
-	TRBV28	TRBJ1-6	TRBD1	TGTGCCAGCAGTTGGACAGGGGATGGATCACCCCTCCACTTT	CASSWTGDGSPLHF
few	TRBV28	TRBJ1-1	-	TGTGCCAGCACTTTCTCGGACAGCCCCACTGAAGCTTTCTTT	CASTFSDSPTEAFF
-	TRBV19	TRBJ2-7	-	TGTGCCAGTAGTATAGGAGCCGGGACATCCTACGAGCAGTACTTC	CASSIGAGTSYEQYF
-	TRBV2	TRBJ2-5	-	TGTGCCAGCATTTTCAGGGTTCAGGAGACCCAGTACTTC	CASIFRVQETQYF
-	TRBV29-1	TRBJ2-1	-	TGCAGCGTTGAAGCCAGGGCTAACTACAATGAGCAGTTCTTC	CSVEARANYNEQFF
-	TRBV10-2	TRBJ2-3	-	TGCGCCAGCAGTGGGCAGGTGAGCACAGATACGCAGTATTTT	CASSGQVSTDTQYF
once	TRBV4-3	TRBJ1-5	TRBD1	TGCGCCAGCAGCCAAGGGACAGGGTATGATCAGCCCCAGCATTTT	CASSQGTGYDQPQHF
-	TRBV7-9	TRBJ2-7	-	TGTGCCAGCAGCCCGGAGTACCACGAGCAGTACTTC	CASSPEYHEQYF
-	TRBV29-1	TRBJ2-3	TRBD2	TGCAGCGTCGCACCAGGAGGGGCGGGGGGCAGGAATACGCAGTATTTT	CSVAPGGAGGRNTQYF
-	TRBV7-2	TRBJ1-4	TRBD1	TGTGCCAGCAGCTCGACAGGGTCTAATGAAAAACTGTTTTTT	CASSSTGSNEKLFF
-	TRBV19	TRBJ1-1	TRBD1	TGTGCCAGTAGTGCCGGGACAGGGTTTGCCACTGAAGCTTTCTTT	CASSAGTGFATEAFF
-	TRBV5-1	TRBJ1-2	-	TGCGCCAGCAGCTTGGGCGGGGCGTCAGGCTACACCTTC	CASSLGGASGYTF
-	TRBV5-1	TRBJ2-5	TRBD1	TGCGCCAGCAGGGTAGGAACAGGGGTTGCGGAGACCCAGTACTTC	CASRVGTGVAETQYF
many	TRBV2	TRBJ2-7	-	TGTGCCAGCAGTGAATCCAGCGGATACGAGCAGTACTTC	CASSESSGYEQYF
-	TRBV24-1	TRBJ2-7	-	TGTGCCACCAGTGATTCGGGGGGCTTCTCCTACGAGCAGTACTTC	CATSDSGGFSYEQYF
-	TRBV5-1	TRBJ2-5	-	TGCGCCAGCAGCTGGGACTTCGAGCAAGAGACCCAGTACTTC	CASSWDFEQETQYF
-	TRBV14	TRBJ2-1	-	TGTGCCAGCAGCCGTTGGCAGGGGCCCTACAATGAGCAGTTCTTC	CASSRWQGPYNEQFF
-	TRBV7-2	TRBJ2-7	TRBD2	TGTGCCAGCAGCTTAGTTCCCGGACTAGCGGGGACCGCCCAGTACGAGCAGTACTTC	CASSLVPGLAGTAQYEQYF
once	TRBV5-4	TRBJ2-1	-	TGTGCCAGCAGCTTGGCCGGGGGTAATGAGCAGTTCTTC	CASSLAGGNEQFF
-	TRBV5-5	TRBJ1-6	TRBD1	TGTGCCAGCAGTTCCCGGGACAGGCTACAGAGGCCTGGTTCACCCCTCCACTTT	CASSSRDRLQRPGSPLHF
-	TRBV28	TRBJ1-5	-	TGTGCCAGCAGTGGAAGTTCAGGGTACGAAACTCAGCCCCAGCATTTT	CASSGSSGYETQPQHF
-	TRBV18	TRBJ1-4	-	TGTGCCAGCTCACGAGGGAATGCTGAAAAACTGTTTTTT	CASSRGNAEKLFF